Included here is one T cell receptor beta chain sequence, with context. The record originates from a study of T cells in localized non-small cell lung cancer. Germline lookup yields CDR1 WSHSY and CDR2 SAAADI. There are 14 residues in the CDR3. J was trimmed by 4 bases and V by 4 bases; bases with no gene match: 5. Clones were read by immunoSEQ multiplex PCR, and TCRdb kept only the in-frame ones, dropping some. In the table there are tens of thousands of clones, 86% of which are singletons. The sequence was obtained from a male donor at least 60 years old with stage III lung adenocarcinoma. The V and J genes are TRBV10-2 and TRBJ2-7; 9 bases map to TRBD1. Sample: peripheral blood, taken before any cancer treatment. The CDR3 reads CASSAGTGTYEQYF. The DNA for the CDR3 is TGCGCCAGCAGTGCCGGGACAGGGACGTACGAGCAGTACTTC.